Following are 26 T cell receptor beta chains from one sample sequenced in a study of prognosis after radiotherapy for stage I lung cancer. From genomic DNA, two-round multiplex PCR was used to amplify TCR beta CDR3. First-round PCR employed TRBV- and TRBJ-specific primers for each gene. TCRdb ran MiXCR on the multiplex PCR reads and lists one entry per CDR3 protein. The data hold approximately 15,000 distinct CDR3 sequences, with roughly 45% observed a single time. The sequenced sample was PBMCs, obtained before or after stereotactic body radiation therapy (not recorded which). The receptor source for this set is a donor aged 50 or older with non-small cell lung cancer.

This clonotype was counted ten times or more. The chain is built from TRBV5-1 and TRBJ1-4; 9 bases fit TRBD1. The CDR3 has 16 amino acids. Germline lookup yields CDR1 SGHRS and CDR2 YFSETQ. Trimming removed 0 bases from V and 8 bases from J; junction bases left unmatched: 8. The chain's CDR3 is CASSLGTGGDQEKLFF. CDR3 bases: TGCGCCAGCAGCTTGGGCACAGGGGGCGATCAGGAAAAACTGTTTTTT. Full variable domain (outside the CDR3, taken from reference TRBV5-1 and TRBJ1-4): KAGVTQTPRYLIKTRGQQVTLSCSPISGHRSVSWYQQTPGQGLQFLFEYFSETQRNKGNFPGRFSGRQFSNSRSEMNVSTLELGDSALYLCASSLGTGGDQEKLFFGSGTQLSVL.

This clonotype occurred a few times. The genes are TRBV9 and TRBJ1-4; 9 positions agree with TRBD1. Germline V CDR1 and CDR2: SGDLS, YYNGEE. The trim removed 4 bases at V and 7 bases at J, leaving 5 bases unmatched. This CDR3 region has 14 residues. CDR3 DNA: TGTGCCAGCAGCTCAGGGACAGGGAGTGAAAAACTGTTTTTT. Residues: CASSSGTGSEKLFF. The whole variable domain, remainder taken from reference TRBV9 and TRBJ1-4, is DSGVTQTPKHLITATGQRVTLRCSPRSGDLSVYWYQQSLDQGLQFLIQYYNGEERAKGNILERFSAQQFPDLHSELNLSSLELGDSALYFCASSSGTGSEKLFFGSGTQLSVL.

This clonotype was recorded at least ten times. The chain joins TRBV18 to TRBJ1-4, with D maybe TRBD1 (6 bases). Germline assignment: CDR1 KGHSH and CDR2 LQKENI. CDR3 length: 17 amino acids. V was clipped by 0 bases and J by 0 bases, with 11 bases between them. Written as DNA, the CDR3 is TGTGCCAGCTCACCACCCAACAGGGAGACAACTAATGAAAAACTGTTTTTT. Translated, it gives CASSPPNRETTNEKLFF.

The chain combines TRBV6-1 with TRBJ2-7, with a possible D match to TRBD2 (5 bases). Trimming removed 7 bases from V and 2 bases from J, with 6 bases in between. The CDR3 runs to 11 residues. Germline values: CDR1 MNHNS, CDR2 SASEGT. The chain's CDR3 is CASTGTYEQYF. The CDR3 bases are TGTGCCAGCACGGGGACCTACGAGCAGTACTTC.

A word on this clonotype: A much larger clone is a single base away; this may be a read error. V gene TRBV12-3 or TRBV12-4 combines with J gene TRBJ1-1, with unresolved D. The CDR3 covers 15 residues. CDR3 sequence: CASILEAKGGTEAFF. In nucleotides, the CDR3 is TGTGCCAGCATTTTAGAGGCCAAGGGAGGGACTGAAGCTTTCTTT.

This clonotype appeared a single time. The chain combines TRBV7-2 with TRBJ2-3, with D perhaps matching TRBD2 (6 bases). CDR3 length equals 17 residues. V shed 0 bases and J shed 0 bases, with 13 bases lying between them. CDR1 and CDR2 from the germline V gene are SGHTA and FQGNSA. CDR3 bases: TGTGCCAGCAGCTTAGCCCGACTAGTTGGAAGCACAGATACGCAGTATTTT. Translation: CASSLARLVGSTDTQYF.

This clonotype was seen many times. The CDR3 here is CASSFSGSSTDTQYF. CDR3 in DNA: TGTGCCAGCAGCTTTAGCGGATCTAGCACAGATACGCAGTATTTT. V usage is TRBV11-2 and J usage is TRBJ2-3; D may be TRBD2 (6 bases). The CDR3 is made up of 15 amino acids. The ends were cut back, 3 bases at V and 0 bases at J, with 10 bases in the middle. The germline V gene encodes CDR1 SGHAT and CDR2 FQNNGV.

This clonotype was recorded at least ten times. The chain links TRBV6-1 to TRBJ2-1; 14 bases fit TRBD2. The V segment lost 5 bases and the J segment 8 bases; nucleotides outside the gene matches: 8. The germline gives CDR1 MNHNS, CDR2 SASEGT. This CDR3 has 16 amino acids. CDR3 region: CASSQGLAGGSHEQFF. CDR3 bases: TGTGCCAGCAGTCAAGGACTAGCGGGGGGAAGCCATGAGCAGTTCTTC.

The V gene is TRBV6-5, the J gene TRBJ1-1; D gene ambiguous. Trimming removed 2 bases at V and 0 bases at J, with 7 bases between. CDR3 length: 14 amino acids. From germline, CDR1 is MNHEY and CDR2 SVGAGI. CDR3 DNA: TGTGCCAGCAGTTACGGGCAGCTGAACACTGAAGCTTTCTTT. This encodes CASSYGQLNTEAFF.

This clonotype was recorded once. This chain joins TRBV7-3 and TRBJ2-3; 7 bases map to TRBD2. Germline lookup yields CDR1 SGHTA and CDR2 FQGTGA. The V gene end was trimmed by 2 bases and the J gene end by 9 bases; junction bases not matched to a gene: 5. The CDR3 is 13 amino acids. CDR3: CASSLEREDTQYF. In nucleotides, the CDR3 is TGTGCCAGCAGCTTAGAGCGGGAAGACACGCAGTATTTT.

By sample fraction, this clonotype is medium-sized (0.01 to 0.1%). The J gene is TRBJ2-5, the V gene TRBV6-2 or TRBV6-3, with D maybe TRBD2 (5 bases). CDR3 length: 13 residues. Deletions cut 6 bases from V and 3 bases from J, with 11 bases between. The germline CDR1 and CDR2 sequences are MNHEY and SVGEGT. This CDR3 reads CASSPDGKETQYF. DNA of the CDR3: TGTGCCAGCAGCCCGGACGGGAAAGAGACCCAGTACTTC.

The V and J genes are TRBV7-2 and TRBJ2-3; tentatively, D is TRBD2 (7 bases). In germline, CDR1 is SGHTA, CDR2 FQGNSA. The ends were cut back, 5 bases at V and 6 bases at J, with 18 bases in the middle. The CDR3 spans 15 residues. The CDR3 protein is CASSRLRGGFDTQYF. CDR3 sequence (DNA): TGTGCCAGCAGCAGGTTAAGGGGGGGCTTCGATACGCAGTATTTT.

In its sample, this clonotype was seen a few times. Possible read error: a much larger clone is one base away. V and J are TRBV20-1 and TRBJ2-7; 9 nucleotides line up with TRBD1. CDR3 length: 15 residues. Germline V CDR1 and CDR2: DFQATT, SNEGSKA (reference sequence). V trimming: 4 bases; J trimming: 5 bases; junction bases outside the gene matches: 12. The CDR3 here is CSANIRGTGFHEQYF. CDR3 DNA sequence: TGCAGTGCTAACATTCGTGGGACAGGGTTTCACGAGCAGTACTTC.

The chain joins TRBV28 to TRBJ2-7; perhaps TRBD2 as D (5 bases). V lost 5 bases and J lost 1, with 12 bases in between. CDR1 is MDHEN, CDR2 SYDVKM, per germline. This CDR3 comprises 14 residues. The CDR3 is CASSPALGSYEQYF. The CDR3 coding sequence is TGTGCCAGCAGTCCCGCACTAGGGTCCTACGAGCAGTACTTC. Using reference TRBV28 and TRBJ2-7 for the parts outside the CDR3, the full variable domain is DVKVTQSSRYLVKRTGEKVFLECVQDMDHENMFWYRQDPGLGLRLIYFSYDVKMKEKGDIPEGYSVSREKKERFSLILESASTNQTSMYLCASSPALGSYEQYFGPGTRLTVT.

The chain is built from TRBV11-3 and TRBJ2-7, with 10 bases lining up with TRBD1. The V gene end was trimmed by 2 bases and the J gene end by 5 bases; junction bases not matched to a gene: 12. Germline assignment: CDR1 SGHNT and CDR2 YENEEA. This CDR3 has 17 amino acids. This CDR3 is CASSLSTGTGVSHEQYF. CDR3 bases: TGTGCCAGCAGCTTAAGCACCGGGACAGGGGTTTCTCACGAGCAGTACTTC.

CDR3: CASSQDKKASGLSYEQYF. CDR3 in DNA: TGTGCCAGCAGCCAAGATAAAAAGGCGAGCGGACTTTCCTACGAGCAGTACTTC. J is TRBJ2-7 and V is TRBV2; D perhaps matches TRBD2 (5 bases). This CDR3 comprises 18 residues. Germline V lookup: CDR1 SNHLY, CDR2 FYNNEI. The V end lost 6 bases, the J end lost 1 base, and 25 bases lay between the germline ends.

This chain links TRBV7-9 with TRBJ1-4; a weak D match, TRBD1 (5 bases). CDR1 and CDR2 from the germline V gene are SEHNR and FQNEAQ (reference sequence). CDR3 size: 14 residues. The ends were cut back, 5 bases at V and 4 bases at J, with 11 bases in the middle. CDR3 sequence (DNA): TGTGCCAGCAGCCGGGGGTGTCTTAATGAAAAACTGTTTTTT. Translating gives CASSRGCLNEKLFF.

This clonotype counts as medium-sized. The chain uses TRBV7-2 and TRBJ2-1, with 11 positions matching TRBD2. J gave up 7 bases and V 5 bases, and 10 bases lay outside the gene matches. The CDR3 sequence is 16 residues long. Germline CDR1 SGHTA, CDR2 FQGNSA. CDR3 protein: CASSPRLAGLSNEQFF. The CDR3 DNA reads TGTGCCAGCAGCCCGAGACTAGCGGGATTATCTAATGAGCAGTTCTTC. The whole variable domain, filled in from reference TRBV7-2 and TRBJ2-1, reads GAGVSQSPSNKVTEKGKDVELRCDPISGHTALYWYRQSLGQGLEFLIYFQGNSAPDKSGLPSDRFSAERTGGSVSTLTIQRTQQEDSAVYLCASSPRLAGLSNEQFFGPGTRLTVL.

With regard to this clonotype: At one end the junction does not follow the germline gene, possibly because of a read error. The V and J genes are TRBV19 and TRBJ2-2, with a weak D call TRBD1 (5 bases). The CDR3 totals 16 residues. Germline CDR1 is LNHDA and CDR2 is SQIVND (reference sequence). The CDR3 DNA reads as TGTGCTAGTAGTCCTGGGGCAAGGGGCAACACCGGGGAGCTGTTTTTT. This codes for CASSPGARGNTGELFF. Full variable domain (outside the CDR3, taken from reference TRBV19 and TRBJ2-2): DGGITQSPKYLFRKEGQNVTLSCEQNLNHDAMYWYRQDPGQGLRLIYYSQIVNDFQKGDIAEGYSVSREKKESFPLTVTSAQKNPTAFYLCASSPGARGNTGELFFGEGSRLTVL.

V gene TRBV12-3 or TRBV12-4 combines with J gene TRBJ2-3, with TRBD2 as a possible D gene (6 bases). This CDR3 has 15 residues. V lost 5 bases, J lost 1 base, and 13 bases lay in between. CDR3 DNA: TGTGCCAGCAGTCCCCCCGGGGGTGGCACAGATACGCAGTATTTT. Translation gives CASSPPGGGTDTQYF.

The genes are TRBV6-1 and TRBJ2-7; D is undetermined. V was cut by 7 bases and J by 4 bases, with 14 bases left in between. The CDR3 length is 13 residues. Germline values: CDR1 MNHNS, CDR2 SASEGT. The CDR3 DNA follows: TGTGCCAGCATCGAAAACCCCTCTTACGAGCAGTACTTC. It yields the protein CASIENPSYEQYF.

This clonotype was found a few times. A much larger clone is a single base away; this may be a read error. This chain joins TRBV7-8 and TRBJ2-3; 11 bases are a match to TRBD2. J gave up 1 base and V 3 bases, and 12 bases lay outside the gene matches. The CDR3 contains 19 residues. Per the germline V gene, CDR1 is SGHVS and CDR2 is FQNEAQ. DNA of the CDR3: TGTGCCAGCAGCTTCCAGATACCGGTACTAGCGGGGGGCACAGATACGCAGTATTTT. This codes for CASSFQIPVLAGGTDTQYF.

Remarks on this clonotype: A read error may be the cause here, since a much bigger clone is one base away. This chain links TRBV25-1 with TRBJ2-7; TRBD1 is a possible D gene (5 bases). This CDR3 is 12 amino acids long. Per germline, CDR1 MGHDK and CDR2 SYGVNS. The V gene lost 8 bases and the J gene lost 3 bases, with 11 bases spanning the gap. The CDR3 loop is CASEDKIYEQYF. CDR3 bases: TGTGCCAGCGAGGACAAAATCTACGAGCAGTACTTC.

The CDR3 DNA sequence: TGTGCCACCAGTGGGGCAGTCGGCGAGCAGTACTTC. Its translation: CATSGAVGEQYF. The chain links TRBV24-1 to TRBJ2-7; the D is unclear. The length of the CDR3 is 12 residues. The germline V gene has CDR1 KGHDR and CDR2 SFDVKD. Trimming shortened V by 5 bases and J by 6 bases, and 10 bases separated the two germline ends.

On this clonotype: The junction departs from germline at one end; a sequencing error may be responsible. CDR3 nucleotides: TGTGCCAGCATTTACGGGCCAATCTCTACCGGTGAGCTGTCTTTT. The encoded protein is CASIYGPISTGELSF. The J gene is TRBJ2-2, the V gene TRBV6-5, with D unresolved. This CDR3 has 15 residues. Per germline, CDR1 MNHEY and CDR2 SVGAGI.

The chain employs TRBV6-2 or TRBV6-3 and TRBJ1-1; 7 bases line up with TRBD1. The CDR3 has 15 residues. Germline V lookup: CDR1 MNHEY, CDR2 SVGEGT. The V gene end was trimmed by 4 bases and the J gene end by 5 bases; junction bases not matched to a gene: 10. CDR3: CASSSGGGGLTEAFF. Written as DNA, the CDR3 is TGTGCCAGCAGTTCAGGCGGAGGGGGCCTTACTGAAGCTTTCTTT.